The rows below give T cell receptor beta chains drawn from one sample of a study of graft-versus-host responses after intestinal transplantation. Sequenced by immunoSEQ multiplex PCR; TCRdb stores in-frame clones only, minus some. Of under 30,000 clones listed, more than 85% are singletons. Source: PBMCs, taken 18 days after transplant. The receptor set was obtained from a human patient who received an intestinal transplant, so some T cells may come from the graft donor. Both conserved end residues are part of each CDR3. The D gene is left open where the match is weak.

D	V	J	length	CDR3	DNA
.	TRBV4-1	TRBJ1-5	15	CASKPDGLSNQPQHF	TGCGCCAGCAAACCGGACGGACTCAGCAATCAGCCCCAGCATTTT
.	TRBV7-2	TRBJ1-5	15	CASRPGPYSNQPQHF	TGTGCCAGCAGGCCAGGGCCTTATAGCAATCAGCCCCAGCATTTT
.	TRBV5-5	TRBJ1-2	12	CASSPSQGPITF	TGTGCCAGCAGCCCTTCTCAGGGTCCCATAACCTTC
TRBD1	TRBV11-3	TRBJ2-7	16	CASSLVQGAITYEQYF	TGTGCCAGCAGCTTAGTTCAGGGGGCGATTACCTACGAGCAGTACTTC
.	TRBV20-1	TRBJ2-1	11	CSARQNNEQFF	TGCAGTGCGCGGCAGAACAATGAGCAGTTCTTC
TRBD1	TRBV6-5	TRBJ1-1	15	CASSSGTGVNTEAFF	TGTGCCAGCAGTTCAGGGACAGGGGTAAACACTGAAGCTTTCTTT
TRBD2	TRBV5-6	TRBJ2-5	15	CASSLLTSGQETQYF	TGTGCCAGCAGCTTGTTGACTAGCGGGCAAGAGACCCAGTACTTC
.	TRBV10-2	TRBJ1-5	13	CASSESSMQPQHF	TGCGCCAGCAGTGAGTCTAGTATGCAGCCCCAGCATTTT
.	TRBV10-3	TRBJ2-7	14	CATAPRAGDYEQYF	TGTGCCACCGCCCCCCGGGCGGGTGACTACGAGCAGTACTTC
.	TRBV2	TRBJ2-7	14	CASSWTDKPYEQYF	TGTGCCAGCAGTTGGACGGACAAACCCTACGAGCAGTACTTC
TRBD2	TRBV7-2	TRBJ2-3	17	CASSWTSGGAGTDTQYF	TGTGCCAGCAGCTGGACTAGCGGGGGGGCAGGCACAGATACGCAGTATTTT
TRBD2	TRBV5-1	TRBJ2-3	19	CASSLVGTSGGMSTDTQYF	TGCGCCAGCAGCTTGGTGGGGACTAGCGGGGGGATGAGCACAGATACGCAGTATTTT
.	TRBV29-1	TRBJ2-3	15	CSVEKSGSYTDTQYF	TGCAGCGTTGAAAAGAGCGGGTCCTACACAGATACGCAGTATTTT
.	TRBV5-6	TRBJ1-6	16	CASSGGDLLGNSPLHF	TGTGCCAGCAGCGGGGGTGACCTCCTGGGGAATTCACCCCTCCACTTT
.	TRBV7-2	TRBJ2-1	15	CASSFSGGAYNEQFF	TGTGCCAGCAGCTTCTCTGGAGGGGCCTACAATGAGCAGTTCTTC
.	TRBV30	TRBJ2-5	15	CAWSVGHGLQETQYF	TGTGCCTGGAGTGTAGGCCACGGACTCCAAGAGACCCAGTACTTC
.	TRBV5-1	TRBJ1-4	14	CASTPGRENEKLFF	TGCGCCAGCACCCCGGGACGGGAGAATGAAAAACTGTTTTTT
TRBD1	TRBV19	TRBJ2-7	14	CASSVRDRGNEQYF	TGTGCCAGTAGCGTCAGGGACAGGGGAAACGAGCAGTACTTC
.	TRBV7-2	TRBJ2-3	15	CASTQQGWRADTQYF	TGTGCCAGCACTCAACAGGGGTGGAGGGCAGATACGCAGTATTTT
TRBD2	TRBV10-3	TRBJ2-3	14	CAIRLAGITDTQYF	TGTGCCATCAGGCTAGCGGGGATCACAGATACGCAGTATTTT
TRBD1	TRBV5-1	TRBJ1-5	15	CASSAGTGINQPQHF	TGCGCCAGCAGCGCCGGGACAGGTATCAATCAGCCCCAGCATTTT
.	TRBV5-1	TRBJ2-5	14	CASRLGTVQETQYF	TGCGCCAGCAGATTAGGGACTGTCCAAGAGACCCAGTACTTC
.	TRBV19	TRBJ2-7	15	CASSISQGVAYEQYF	TGTGCCAGTAGTATTTCTCAGGGTGTGGCCTACGAGCAGTACTTC